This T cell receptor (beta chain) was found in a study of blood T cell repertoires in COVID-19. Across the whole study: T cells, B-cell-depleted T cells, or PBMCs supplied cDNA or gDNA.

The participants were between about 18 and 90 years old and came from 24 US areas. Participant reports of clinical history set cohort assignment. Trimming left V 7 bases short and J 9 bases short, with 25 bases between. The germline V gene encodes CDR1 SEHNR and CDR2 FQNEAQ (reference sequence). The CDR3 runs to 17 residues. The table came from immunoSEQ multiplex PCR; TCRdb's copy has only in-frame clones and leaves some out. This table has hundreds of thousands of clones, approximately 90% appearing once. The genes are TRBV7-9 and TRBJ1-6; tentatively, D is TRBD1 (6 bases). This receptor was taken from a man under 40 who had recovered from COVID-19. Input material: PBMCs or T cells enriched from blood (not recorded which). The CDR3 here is CASTLSQLGGYSSPLHF. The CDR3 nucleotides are TGTGCCAGCACCCTGAGCCAACTAGGGGGTTATTCTTCACCCCTCCACTTT.